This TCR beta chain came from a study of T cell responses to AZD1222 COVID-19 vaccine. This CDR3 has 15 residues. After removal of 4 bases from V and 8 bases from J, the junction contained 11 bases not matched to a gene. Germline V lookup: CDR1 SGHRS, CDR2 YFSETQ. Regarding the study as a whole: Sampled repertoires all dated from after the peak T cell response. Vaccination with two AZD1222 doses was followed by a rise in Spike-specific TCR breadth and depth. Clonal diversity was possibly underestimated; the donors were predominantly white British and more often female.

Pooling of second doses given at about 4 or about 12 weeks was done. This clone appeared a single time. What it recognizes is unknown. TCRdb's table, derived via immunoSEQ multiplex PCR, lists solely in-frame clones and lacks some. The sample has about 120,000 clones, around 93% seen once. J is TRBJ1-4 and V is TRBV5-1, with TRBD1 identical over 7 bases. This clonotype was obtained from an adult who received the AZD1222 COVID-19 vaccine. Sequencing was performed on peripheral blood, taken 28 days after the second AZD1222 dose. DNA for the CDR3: TGCGCCAGCAGCCGAACGGGACAGAGAAGCGAAAAACTGTTTTTT. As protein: CASSRTGQRSEKLFF.